Detailed here is one TCR beta chain. The age range of participants was about 18 to 95 years, with residence in roughly 25 US areas. Researchers sorted participants into cohorts using their self-reported clinical history. This record comes from a study of blood T cell repertoires in COVID-19. Germline CDR1 reads LGHNA; CDR2 reads YSLEER. Trimming removed 0 bases at V and 4 bases at J, with 9 bases between. The CDR3 loop spans 14 amino acids. TCRdb's copy holds only in-frame clones and misses some; the assay was immunoSEQ multiplex PCR. The sample yields some 150,000 clones, about 84% seen once. Sequenced input: PBMCs or T cells enriched from blood (not recorded which). V gene TRBV4-3 combines with J gene TRBJ2-5, with a weak D call TRBD2 (5 bases). The sequence derives from a woman aged 18-29 years who had been exposed to COVID-19. This chain's CDR3 is CASSQDEGGETQYF. The CDR3 coding sequence is TGCGCCAGCAGCCAAGATGAAGGAGGAGAGACCCAGTACTTC.